The 22 T cell receptor beta chains in this list originate from one sample, sequenced in a study of T cell repertoires in cytomegalovirus infection. TCRdb independently ran MiXCR on the reads; one entry per CDR3 protein. The sample lists 55,000 to 70,000 distinct CDR3 sequences; roughly a third were seen once. These receptors lack a known antigen. The material sequenced was PBMCs, sequenced either directly or after in vitro stimulation (not recorded which). These receptors were obtained from a human donor in good health (CMV status not recorded). Some clones in this sample may be carry-over from other donors' samples.

V and J are TRBV20-1 and TRBJ1-5; TRBD1 might be the D (5 bases). The germline V gene encodes CDR1 DFQATT and CDR2 SNEGSKA (reference sequence). Trimming removed 3 bases from V and 0 bases from J, with 12 bases in between. The CDR3 totals 15 residues. The DNA for the CDR3 is TGCAGTGCTAGGGCGGGGGGGGATAGCAATCAGCCCCAGCATTTT. It is translated as CSARAGGDSNQPQHF.

The chain employs TRBV20-1 and TRBJ2-7; TRBD1 agrees at 8 bases. The CDR3 is made up of 14 amino acids. Losses at the gene ends were 6 bases for V and 3 bases for J; bases not matched to a gene: 10. The V gene's germline CDR1 is DFQATT and CDR2 SNEGSKA (reference sequence). The DNA of the CDR3 is TGCAGTGCACCTAGGACAGGGCGCTACTACGAGCAGTACTTC. Translated: CSAPRTGRYYEQYF.

This chain links TRBV11-2 with TRBJ2-2; no definite D call. The germline V and J ends were trimmed by 5 bases and 6 bases, with 10 bases remaining between them. CDR3 length: 13 amino acids. Per the germline V gene, CDR1 is SGHAT and CDR2 is FQNNGV. Here the CDR3 reads CASSLYEAGELFF. The CDR3 DNA reads as TGTGCCAGCAGCCTCTACGAGGCCGGGGAGCTGTTTTTT.

This clonotype was found many times. The V call is TRBV12-3 or TRBV12-4, the J call TRBJ1-6, with D possibly being TRBD1 (6 bases). Between the trimmed V and J ends, which lost 6 bases and 9 bases, there was a span of 9 bases. There are 12 residues in the CDR3. The CDR3 reads CASSQQGSPLHF. DNA for the CDR3: TGTGCCAGCAGCCAACAGGGTTCACCCCTCCACTTT.

The chain has TRBV12-3 or TRBV12-4 and TRBJ2-1; D is possibly TRBD1 or TRBD2 (5 bases each). The CDR3 spans 14 residues. The V end lost 5 bases, the J end lost 7 bases, and 15 bases lay between the germline ends. DNA of the CDR3: TGTGCCAGCAGTCCGGGACGGGGAAGGAATGAGCAGTTCTTC. Residues: CASSPGRGRNEQFF.

This clonotype appeared many times. V gene TRBV28 combines with J gene TRBJ1-6; no clear D. Trimming pared 0 bases from V and 0 bases from J, leaving 3 bases between. The CDR3 consists of 15 residues. CDR1 is MDHEN and CDR2 is SYDVKM in the germline V gene. Here the CDR3 reads CASSLWSSYNSPLHF. As DNA, the CDR3 is TGTGCCAGCAGTTTATGGTCCTCCTATAATTCACCCCTCCACTTT.

CDR3 bases: TGTGCCAGCAGTTCCCTAGCGGGACAAGAGACCCAGTACTTC. This translates into CASSSLAGQETQYF. The chain links TRBV7-2 to TRBJ2-5; TRBD2 agrees at 9 bases. After removal of 6 bases from V and 2 bases from J, the junction contained 4 bases not matched to a gene. The V gene's germline CDR1 is SGHTA and CDR2 FQGNSA. The CDR3 has 14 residues.

The table lists this clonotype with a few counts. V gene TRBV7-2 combines with J gene TRBJ2-1, with a possible D match to TRBD1 (6 bases). This CDR3 has 14 amino acids. With 6 bases removed from V and 0 bases from J, the gap between germline ends came to 9 bases. Germline CDR1 reads SGHTA; CDR2 reads FQGNSA. CDR3 protein: CASRLGGSYNEQFF. DNA for the CDR3: TGTGCCAGCAGACTAGGGGGCTCCTACAATGAGCAGTTCTTC.

The CDR3 DNA reads as TGCAGTGCTGCTAAGACTGAAGCTTTCTTT. Amino acid sequence: CSAAKTEAFF. This sequence joins TRBV20-1 and TRBJ1-1; the D is unclear. With 5 bases removed from V and 5 bases from J, the gap between germline ends came to 6 bases. CDR1 and CDR2 (germline): DFQATT, SNEGSKA (reference sequence). This CDR3 has 10 amino acids.

V and J are TRBV6-1 and TRBJ2-2; D might be TRBD1 or TRBD2, each matching 5 bases. The length of the CDR3 is 14 residues. V lost 5 bases and J 4 bases, leaving 11 bases between the germline ends. CDR1 is MNHNS and CDR2 is SASEGT in the germline V gene. The DNA for the CDR3 is TGTGCCAGCAGTACCTGGGGGTTCACCGGGGAGCTGTTTTTT. This translates into CASSTWGFTGELFF.

The chain employs TRBV27 and TRBJ2-5; the D is unclear. The V gene lost 4 bases and the J gene lost 7 bases, with 22 bases spanning the gap. Germline-derived CDR1 and CDR2 are MNHEY and SMNVEV (reference sequence). The CDR3 sequence is 16 residues long. As DNA, the CDR3 is TGTGCCAGCAGTTCCCGCATGACCTCGAGTTGGCCGACCCAGTACTTC. It is translated as CASSSRMTSSWPTQYF.

This clonotype was seen only a few times. This chain joins TRBV6-1 and TRBJ2-7, with 7 bases fitting TRBD1. V lost 8 bases, J lost 0 bases, and 13 bases stayed unmatched. This CDR3 is built from 16 residues. CDR1 and CDR2 from the germline V gene are MNHNS and SASEGT. CDR3 loop: CASLVRGPHRSYEQYF. The CDR3 bases are TGTGCCAGCCTGGTGAGGGGGCCCCACCGCTCCTACGAGCAGTACTTC.

This rearrangement joins TRBV4-1 to TRBJ2-5; 11 bases line up with TRBD2. There are 18 residues in the CDR3. With V trimmed by 3 bases and J by 3 bases, 12 bases remained unmatched. Germline CDR1 is MGHRA and CDR2 is YSYEKL. The CDR3: CASSHGLAGGAREETQYF. The CDR3 DNA sequence: TGCGCCAGCAGCCATGGACTAGCGGGTGGGGCGCGTGAAGAGACCCAGTACTTC.

Only a few counts were recorded for this clonotype. The J gene is TRBJ2-7, the V gene TRBV28; no firm D call. Trimming cost V 6 bases and J 1 base, with 10 bases left between them. Per the germline V gene, CDR1 is MDHEN and CDR2 is SYDVKM. CDR3 length equals 13 residues. As DNA, the CDR3 is TGTGCCAGCAGCGAACCCGGGTCCTACGAGCAGTACTTC. Protein product: CASSEPGSYEQYF.

This clonotype was picked up a small number of times. V usage is TRBV19 and J usage is TRBJ2-1, with D perhaps TRBD1 (6 bases). This CDR3 region has 13 residues. The V end was cut by 3 bases, the J end by 4 bases, with 7 bases between. The germline gives CDR1 LNHDA, CDR2 SQIVND (reference sequence). The CDR3 loop reads CASSMQGYNEQFF. CDR3 nucleotide sequence: TGTGCCAGTAGTATGCAGGGGTACAATGAGCAGTTCTTC.

The gene calls are TRBV7-6 and TRBJ2-1; either TRBD1 or TRBD2 may fit D (6 bases each). The V gene lost 3 bases and the J gene lost 5 bases, with 14 bases spanning the gap. The CDR3 totals 15 residues. Germline CDR1 and CDR2: SGHVS and FNYEAQ. CDR3 loop: CASSFGGLAHNEQFF. The CDR3 DNA reads as TGTGCCAGCAGCTTTGGGGGGCTAGCGCACAATGAGCAGTTCTTC.

This clonotype was seen a handful of times. This chain connects TRBV7-9 to TRBJ1-2; D might be TRBD1 (5 bases). The germline V gene encodes CDR1 SEHNR and CDR2 FQNEAQ (reference sequence). The ends were cut back, 5 bases at V and 4 bases at J, with 11 bases in the middle. CDR3 size: 13 residues. CDR3 nucleotide sequence: TGTGCCAGCAGCAACGGGACGGCCTATGGCTACACCTTC. Translating it yields CASSNGTAYGYTF.

This sequence joins TRBV20-1 and TRBJ2-7, with D maybe TRBD1 (5 bases). The CDR3 contains 13 residues. Germline values: CDR1 DFQATT, CDR2 SNEGSKA (reference sequence). The germline V and J ends were trimmed by 4 bases and 0 bases, with 10 bases remaining between them. CDR3 residues: CSAMDTNSYEQYF. DNA for the CDR3: TGCAGTGCTATGGACACTAACTCCTACGAGCAGTACTTC.

The V and J genes are TRBV20-1 and TRBJ2-3; D ambiguous. Germline CDR1 DFQATT, CDR2 SNEGSKA (reference sequence). Between the trimmed V and J ends, which lost 3 bases and 2 bases, there was a span of 15 bases. The CDR3 length is 15 residues. CDR3 coding DNA: TGCAGTGCTAGTCTGATGATTTCCCTCACAGATACGCAGTATTTT. Amino acids: CSASLMISLTDTQYF.

This clonotype was seen more than once but under ten times. This chain links TRBV11-2 with TRBJ2-3; maybe TRBD2 (6 bases). From germline, CDR1 is SGHAT and CDR2 FQNNGV. V lost 1 base and J lost 5, with 7 bases in between. The CDR3 has 13 residues. The CDR3 DNA is TGTGCCAGCAGCTTAGGGGGGGAAGATACGCAGTATTTT. Translating it yields CASSLGGEDTQYF.

V gene TRBV20-1 combines with J gene TRBJ1-2; D remains unclear. This CDR3 contains 13 residues. The ends were cut back, 5 bases at V and 7 bases at J, with 17 bases in the middle. Germline-derived CDR1 and CDR2 are DFQATT and SNEGSKA (reference sequence). This chain's CDR3 is CSAGRSGVGGYTF. Written as DNA, the CDR3 is TGCAGTGCTGGAAGGAGTGGGGTTGGTGGCTACACCTTC.

This clonotype appeared once. This chain joins TRBV20-1 and TRBJ2-1, with D possibly being TRBD1 (5 bases). CDR3 length: 13 residues. Between the trimmed V and J ends, which lost 3 bases and 2 bases, there was a span of 8 bases. In germline, CDR1 is DFQATT, CDR2 SNEGSKA (reference sequence). The CDR3 region has the DNA TGCAGTGCTAGCAGGGTTGCCTACAATGAGCAGTTCTTC. Translation: CSASRVAYNEQFF.